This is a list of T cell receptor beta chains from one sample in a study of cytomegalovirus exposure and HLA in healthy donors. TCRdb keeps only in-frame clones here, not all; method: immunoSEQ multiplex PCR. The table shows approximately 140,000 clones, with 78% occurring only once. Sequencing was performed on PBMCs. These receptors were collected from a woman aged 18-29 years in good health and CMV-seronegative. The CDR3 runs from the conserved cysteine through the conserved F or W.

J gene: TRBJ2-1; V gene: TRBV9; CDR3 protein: CASSAPVSGLDNNEQFF
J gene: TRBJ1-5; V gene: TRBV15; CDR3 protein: CATSRLLGAGSNQPQHF
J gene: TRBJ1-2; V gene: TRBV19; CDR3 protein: CASIPDRGMMEYGYTF
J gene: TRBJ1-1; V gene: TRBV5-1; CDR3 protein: CASSSNEGGVTEAFF
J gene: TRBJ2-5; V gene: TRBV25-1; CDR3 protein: CASSEYTGQETQYF
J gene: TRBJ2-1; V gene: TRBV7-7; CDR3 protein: CASSLSQGSNEQFF
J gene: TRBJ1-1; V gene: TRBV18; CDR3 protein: CASSPAVNTEAFF
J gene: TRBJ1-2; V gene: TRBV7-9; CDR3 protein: CASSYTGGDGYTF
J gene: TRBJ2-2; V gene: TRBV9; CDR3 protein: CASSPEVGRGVTGELFF
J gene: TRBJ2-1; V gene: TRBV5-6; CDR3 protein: CASSLVSAYNEQFF
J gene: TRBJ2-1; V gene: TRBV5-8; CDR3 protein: CASSPRLALTYNEQFF
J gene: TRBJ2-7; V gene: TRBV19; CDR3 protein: CASSIAAGAQLAYEQYF
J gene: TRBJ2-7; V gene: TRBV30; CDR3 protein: CAWSRGTSTRSYEQYF
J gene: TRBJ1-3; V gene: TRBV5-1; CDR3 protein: CASSAQGSGNTIYF
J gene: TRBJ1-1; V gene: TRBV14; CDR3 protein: CASSQIGTGASEAFF